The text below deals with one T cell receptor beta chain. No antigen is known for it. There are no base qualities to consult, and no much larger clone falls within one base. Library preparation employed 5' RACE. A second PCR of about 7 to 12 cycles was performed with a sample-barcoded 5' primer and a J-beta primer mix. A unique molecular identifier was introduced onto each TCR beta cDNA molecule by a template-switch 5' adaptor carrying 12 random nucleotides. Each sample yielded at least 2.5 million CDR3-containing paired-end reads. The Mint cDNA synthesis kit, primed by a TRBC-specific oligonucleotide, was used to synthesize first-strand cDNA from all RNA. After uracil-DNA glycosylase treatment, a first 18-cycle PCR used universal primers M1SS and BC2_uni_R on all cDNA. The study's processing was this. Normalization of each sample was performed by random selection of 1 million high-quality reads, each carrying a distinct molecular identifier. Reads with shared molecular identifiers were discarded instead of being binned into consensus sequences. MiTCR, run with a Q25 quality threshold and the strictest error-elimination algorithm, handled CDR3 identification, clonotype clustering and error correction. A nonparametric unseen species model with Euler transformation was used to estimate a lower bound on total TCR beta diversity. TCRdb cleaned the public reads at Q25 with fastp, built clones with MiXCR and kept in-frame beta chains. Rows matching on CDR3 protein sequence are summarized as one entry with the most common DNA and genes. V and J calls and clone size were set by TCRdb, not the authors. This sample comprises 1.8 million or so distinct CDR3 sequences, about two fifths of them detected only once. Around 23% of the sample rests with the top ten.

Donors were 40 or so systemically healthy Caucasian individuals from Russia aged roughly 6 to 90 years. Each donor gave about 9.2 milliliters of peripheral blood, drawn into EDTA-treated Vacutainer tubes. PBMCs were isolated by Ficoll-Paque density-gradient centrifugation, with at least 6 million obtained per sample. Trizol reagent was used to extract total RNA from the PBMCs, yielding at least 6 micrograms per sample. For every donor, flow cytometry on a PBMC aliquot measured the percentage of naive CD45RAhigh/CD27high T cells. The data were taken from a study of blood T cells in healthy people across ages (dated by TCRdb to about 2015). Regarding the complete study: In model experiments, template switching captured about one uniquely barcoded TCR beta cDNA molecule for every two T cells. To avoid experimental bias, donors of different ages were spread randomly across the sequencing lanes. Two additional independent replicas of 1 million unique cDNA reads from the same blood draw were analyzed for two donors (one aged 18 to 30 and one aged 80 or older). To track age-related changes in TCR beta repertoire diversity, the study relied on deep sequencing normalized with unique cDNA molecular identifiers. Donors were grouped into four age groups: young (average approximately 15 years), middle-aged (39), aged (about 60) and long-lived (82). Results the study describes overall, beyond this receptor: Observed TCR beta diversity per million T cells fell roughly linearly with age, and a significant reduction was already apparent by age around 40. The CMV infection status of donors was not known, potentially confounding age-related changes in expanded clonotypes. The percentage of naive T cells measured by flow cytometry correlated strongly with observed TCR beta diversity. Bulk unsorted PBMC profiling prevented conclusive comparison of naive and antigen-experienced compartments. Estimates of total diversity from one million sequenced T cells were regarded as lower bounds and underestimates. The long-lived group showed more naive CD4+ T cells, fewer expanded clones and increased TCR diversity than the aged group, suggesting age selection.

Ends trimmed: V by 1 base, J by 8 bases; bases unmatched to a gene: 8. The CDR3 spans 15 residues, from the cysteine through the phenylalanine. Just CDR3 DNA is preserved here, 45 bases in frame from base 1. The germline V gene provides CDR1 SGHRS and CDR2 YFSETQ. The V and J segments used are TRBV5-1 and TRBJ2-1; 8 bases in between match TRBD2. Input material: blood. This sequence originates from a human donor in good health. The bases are TGCGCCAGCAGCTTGCGCGGACTAGCTAATCATGAGCAGTTCTTC. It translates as CASSLRGLANHEQFF. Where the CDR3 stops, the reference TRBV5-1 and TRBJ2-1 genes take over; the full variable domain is KAGVTQTPRYLIKTRGQQVTLSCSPISGHRSVSWYQQTPGQGLQFLFEYFSETQRNKGNFPGRFSGRQFSNSRSEMNVSTLELGDSALYLCASSLRGLANHEQFFGPGTRLTVL.